This is a list of T cell receptor beta chains from one sample in a study of T cell responses to AZD1222 COVID-19 vaccine. TCRdb keeps only in-frame clones here, not all; method: immunoSEQ multiplex PCR. The table has 110,000 or so clones, about 81% seen once. The sequencing here drew on peripheral blood, taken on day 0 of AZD1222 vaccination. Every receptor here comes from an adult in good health. CDR3s include the opening cysteine and the closing phenylalanine or tryptophan. Each record gives: clone size, J gene, V gene, D gene, CDR3 DNA, CDR3 protein. D genes are given only for firm matches. Clone size is shown for a subset of rows, as once, few, many or a class of expanded clone.

clone size: .
J gene: TRBJ2-3
V gene: TRBV6-4
D gene: .
CDR3 DNA: TGTGCCAGCAGTGGACGGTTCACAGATACGCAGTATTTT
CDR3 protein: CASSGRFTDTQYF

clone size: .
J gene: TRBJ1-3
V gene: TRBV4-3
D gene: .
CDR3 DNA: TGCGCCAGCAGCCCCCGTGGCCCGAGCTCTGGAAACACCATATATTTT
CDR3 protein: CASSPRGPSSGNTIYF

clone size: few
J gene: TRBJ2-3
V gene: TRBV7-9
D gene: .
CDR3 DNA: TGTGCCAGCAGCCCGACTTGGGCTAGCACAGATACGCAGTATTTT
CDR3 protein: CASSPTWASTDTQYF

clone size: .
J gene: TRBJ1-6
V gene: TRBV19
D gene: .
CDR3 DNA: TGTGCCAGTAGTATAGTGGACTCCTCGGGTTCACCCCTCCACTTT
CDR3 protein: CASSIVDSSGSPLHF

clone size: .
J gene: TRBJ1-5
V gene: TRBV5-6
D gene: .
CDR3 DNA: TGTGCCAGCAGCTTGCGCCATCGGGACAGCAATCAGCCCCAGCATTTT
CDR3 protein: CASSLRHRDSNQPQHF

clone size: few
J gene: TRBJ2-3
V gene: TRBV4-3
D gene: .
CDR3 DNA: TGCGCCAGCAGCCAAGCGCGGGGGCCCACAGATACGCAGTATTTT
CDR3 protein: CASSQARGPTDTQYF

clone size: .
J gene: TRBJ1-2
V gene: TRBV11-2
D gene: .
CDR3 DNA: TGTGCCAGCAGCTTAGTCGGGGCGAATGGCTACACCTTC
CDR3 protein: CASSLVGANGYTF

clone size: .
J gene: TRBJ2-2
V gene: TRBV5-1
D gene: TRBD1
CDR3 DNA: TGCGCCAGCAGCCAGGACAGGGGGACGGGCGGGGAGCTGTTTTTT
CDR3 protein: CASSQDRGTGGELFF

clone size: .
J gene: TRBJ2-7
V gene: TRBV5-1
D gene: .
CDR3 DNA: TGCGCCAGCAGCTTTGGAATAGGGGCTTGGGAGCAGTACTTC
CDR3 protein: CASSFGIGAWEQYF

clone size: .
J gene: TRBJ1-5
V gene: TRBV7-2
D gene: .
CDR3 DNA: TGTGCCAGCAGCTTAGTGAAGGCGGGGCGGAGTAGCAATCAGCCCCAGCATTTT
CDR3 protein: CASSLVKAGRSSNQPQHF

clone size: .
J gene: TRBJ1-2
V gene: TRBV18
D gene: TRBD1
CDR3 DNA: TGTGCCAGCTCACCGGTTAAGGGACAGGGGGTATTTGGCTACACCTTC
CDR3 protein: CASSPVKGQGVFGYTF

clone size: .
J gene: TRBJ2-7
V gene: TRBV7-2
D gene: .
CDR3 DNA: TGTGCCAGCAGCTTAGGTTCTCCCTACGAGCAGTACTTC
CDR3 protein: CASSLGSPYEQYF

clone size: few
J gene: TRBJ1-2
V gene: TRBV10-3
D gene: .
CDR3 DNA: TGTGCCATCGACGGTCTAGGAGGCTACACCTTC
CDR3 protein: CAIDGLGGYTF

clone size: .
J gene: TRBJ2-3
V gene: TRBV4-2
D gene: TRBD2
CDR3 DNA: TGTGCCAGCAGCCAAGATGCCCTAGCGGGGGCCGGGGAGTATTTT
CDR3 protein: CASSQDALAGAGEYF

clone size: .
J gene: TRBJ1-2
V gene: TRBV19
D gene: TRBD1
CDR3 DNA: TGTGCCAGTAGTCAAAACAGGGGAAACTATGGCTACACCTTC
CDR3 protein: CASSQNRGNYGYTF

clone size: once
J gene: TRBJ1-1
V gene: TRBV7-2
D gene: TRBD1
CDR3 DNA: TGTGCCAGCAGCTTAGGGACAGGGTGGAACACTGAAGCTTTCTTT
CDR3 protein: CASSLGTGWNTEAFF

clone size: .
J gene: TRBJ1-2
V gene: TRBV11-3
D gene: .
CDR3 DNA: TGTGCCAGCAGCTTGACTGGGTTTTGGGTTTATGGCTACACCTTC
CDR3 protein: CASSLTGFWVYGYTF

clone size: .
J gene: TRBJ1-2
V gene: TRBV7-8
D gene: .
CDR3 DNA: TGTGCCAGCAACTCGGGACAAACCTATGGCTACACCTTC
CDR3 protein: CASNSGQTYGYTF

clone size: .
J gene: TRBJ1-5
V gene: TRBV6-1
D gene: .
CDR3 DNA: TGTGCCAGCAGCGAAATGGGGCAGGGGAATCAGCCCCAGCATTTT
CDR3 protein: CASSEMGQGNQPQHF

clone size: .
J gene: TRBJ1-6
V gene: TRBV12-3/TRBV12-4
D gene: .
CDR3 DNA: TGTGCCAGCAGCCTCCATAATTCACCCCTCCACTTT
CDR3 protein: CASSLHNSPLHF

clone size: .
J gene: TRBJ1-1
V gene: TRBV7-2
D gene: .
CDR3 DNA: TGTGCCAGCAGCTGGGACGGGGCAGGGGAAGCTTTCTTT
CDR3 protein: CASSWDGAGEAFF

clone size: once
J gene: TRBJ2-1
V gene: TRBV6-2/TRBV6-3
D gene: .
CDR3 DNA: TGTGCCAGCAGTTATACGATCAAGGTTGTGGATGAGCAGTTCTTC
CDR3 protein: CASSYTIKVVDEQFF

clone size: .
J gene: TRBJ2-1
V gene: TRBV9
D gene: .
CDR3 DNA: TGTGCCAGCAGCGTAGCCCGTCACAATGAGCAGTTCTTC
CDR3 protein: CASSVARHNEQFF

clone size: .
J gene: TRBJ1-2
V gene: TRBV30
D gene: .
CDR3 DNA: TGTGCCTGGACCACAGGGTTCAACTATGGCTACACCTTC
CDR3 protein: CAWTTGFNYGYTF

clone size: .
J gene: TRBJ1-1
V gene: TRBV6-5
D gene: .
CDR3 DNA: TGTGCCAGCAGTTCAGGGGTTAACACTGAAGCTTTCTTT
CDR3 protein: CASSSGVNTEAFF

clone size: .
J gene: TRBJ2-7
V gene: TRBV5-1
D gene: .
CDR3 DNA: TGCGCCACCAACCATTTCGGCAGCGGCGAGCAGTACTTC
CDR3 protein: CATNHFGSGEQYF

clone size: .
J gene: TRBJ1-5
V gene: TRBV7-2
D gene: .
CDR3 DNA: TGTGCCAGCAGCCCGGGGGTAGGGGACCAGCCCCAGCATTTT
CDR3 protein: CASSPGVGDQPQHF

clone size: .
J gene: TRBJ2-5
V gene: TRBV12-5
D gene: .
CDR3 DNA: TGTGCTAGTGGTTTGCTAGGCCTTACCCAGTACTTC
CDR3 protein: CASGLLGLTQYF

clone size: .
J gene: TRBJ2-1
V gene: TRBV12-5
D gene: .
CDR3 DNA: TGTGCTAGTGGTTGGCCTACAGGGTTCGACAATGAGCAGTTCTTC
CDR3 protein: CASGWPTGFDNEQFF

clone size: .
J gene: TRBJ1-2
V gene: TRBV6-1
D gene: .
CDR3 DNA: TGTGCCAGCAGCGACGGACCGATCTATGGCTACACCTTC
CDR3 protein: CASSDGPIYGYTF